This TCR beta chain was sequenced in a study of blood T cell repertoires in COVID-19. Overall study: The study drew acute and convalescent COVID-19 samples from the United States, Italy and Spain. T cells, B-cell-depleted T cells, or PBMCs supplied cDNA or gDNA.

In the original workflow: Counts of nucleated cells, estimated from reference gene primer amplification, were obtained. Sequencing used immunoSEQ multiplex PCR; TCRdb keeps in-frame clones, though not all of them. The V and J calls and clone size are taken from that table; D and trimming were inferred from the DNA. The sample yields about 72,000 clones, more than 80% seen once. The CDR3 contains 12 residues. V lost 5 bases to trimming and J lost 14 bases, with 18 bases between them. Germline lookup yields CDR1 SGHAT and CDR2 FQNNGV. The sequenced sample was peripheral blood. The sequence was obtained from a woman older than 75 with active or convalescent COVID-19. The chain recombines TRBV11-2 with TRBJ1-2; D is undetermined. The CDR3 loop reads CASSRGSGPPTF. CDR3 DNA sequence: TGTGCCAGCAGCCGCGGCAGCGGGCCACCAACCTTC.